Presented here are 8 T cell receptor beta chains from one specimen sequenced in a study of T cell repertoires in cytomegalovirus infection. Their recognized antigens are unknown. TCRdb fed the reads into MiXCR, producing one record per CDR3 protein. The sample contains 360,000 or so distinct CDR3 sequences, 34% of which appear only once. The material was cultured PBMCs, obtained from culture after CMV antigen stimulation. These receptors were taken from a human donor in good health (CMV status not recorded). Some clones in this sample may be carry-over from other donors' samples.

This clonotype was counted between two and nine times. The chain recombines TRBV4-1 with TRBJ2-5, with unresolved D. Trimming took 0 bases from V and 1 from J, leaving 18 bases between them. The CDR3 runs to 18 residues. The V gene's germline CDR1 is MGHRA and CDR2 YSYEKL. In DNA, the CDR3 is TGCGCCAGCAGCCAAGAAAGGGCAGGAGTAGCCGTCCAAGAGACCCAGTACTTC. It codes for CASSQERAGVAVQETQYF.

In this sample, this clonotype turned up many times. The rearrangement uses TRBV6-2 or TRBV6-3 and TRBJ1-5; D unresolved. Per the germline V gene, CDR1 is MNHEY and CDR2 is SVGEGT. The CDR3 contains 14 residues. V dropped 0 bases and J dropped 5 bases, with 8 bases sitting between them. The CDR3 sequence is CASSYSGLDQPQHF. The CDR3 DNA is TGTGCCAGCAGTTACTCCGGGCTGGATCAGCCCCAGCATTTT.

The rearrangement links TRBV19 to TRBJ1-1; D is undetermined. The germline CDR1 and CDR2 sequences are LNHDA and SQIVND (reference sequence). V lost 3 bases, J lost 0 bases, and 11 bases lay in between. CDR3 size: 15 residues. CDR3 in amino acids: CASSMAVYLNTEAFF. The CDR3 DNA sequence: TGTGCCAGTAGTATGGCCGTCTACTTGAACACTGAAGCTTTCTTT.

The chain recombines TRBV19 with TRBJ2-3, with 11 nucleotides matching TRBD2. The junction had 8 bases not matched to a gene; V was cut back by 4 bases and J by 2 bases. Germline CDR1 LNHDA, CDR2 SQIVND (reference sequence). The CDR3 length is 17 residues. CDR3 sequence (DNA): TGTGCCAGTAGTACCTGGCTTAGCGGGAGGGACACAGATACGCAGTATTTT. Its protein is CASSTWLSGRDTDTQYF.

This clonotype showed up just once. The CDR3 coding sequence is TGTGCCAGCAGTATCGGGACCCCGGGGCTGGAGACCCAGTACTTC. As protein: CASSIGTPGLETQYF. The chain employs TRBV28 and TRBJ2-5, with D possibly being TRBD1 or TRBD2 (5 bases each). The CDR3 totals 15 residues. The germline V gene has CDR1 MDHEN and CDR2 SYDVKM. V was trimmed by 5 bases and J by 5 bases, leaving 18 bases between them. Looking up the rest from reference TRBV28 and TRBJ2-5 gives the full variable domain: DVKVTQSSRYLVKRTGEKVFLECVQDMDHENMFWYRQDPGLGLRLIYFSYDVKMKEKGDIPEGYSVSREKKERFSLILESASTNQTSMYLCASSIGTPGLETQYFGPGTRLLVL.

The chain has TRBV4-1 and TRBJ1-4; TRBD1 aligns across 9 bases. This CDR3 is 17 amino acids long. Trimming took 3 bases from V and 3 from J; bases not matched to a gene: 8. From germline, CDR1 is MGHRA and CDR2 YSYEKL. The CDR3 DNA reads TGCGCCAGCAGCCAGGCTACAGGGGGCCTGGCTAATGAAAAACTGTTTTTT. Translated: CASSQATGGLANEKLFF.

This clonotype has only a few counts. The CDR3 protein is CASRGTSRDTQYF. The CDR3 bases are TGTGCCAGCAGGGGGACTTCCCGAGATACGCAGTATTTT. The rearrangement links TRBV7-3 to TRBJ2-3, with D possibly TRBD2 on 6 matching bases. V was trimmed by 6 bases and J by 5 bases, leaving 12 bases between them. CDR3 length equals 13 residues. Per the germline V gene, CDR1 is SGHTA and CDR2 is FQGTGA.

In its sample, this clonotype was seen a few times. This rearrangement joins TRBV20-1 to TRBJ1-1, with 9 bases fitting TRBD1. The CDR3 is made up of 14 amino acids. V dropped 3 bases and J dropped 4; count of bases not matched to a gene: 6. CDR1 and CDR2 from the germline V gene are DFQATT and SNEGSKA (reference sequence). The CDR3 protein is CSASSGQGFTEAFF. CDR3 DNA: TGCAGTGCTAGTAGTGGACAGGGGTTCACTGAAGCTTTCTTT.